This T cell receptor beta chain was retrieved from a study of T cell clusters in autoimmune cytopenias. Study conclusions and caveats: Active autoimmune hepatitis patients had roughly 3.3-fold fewer exclusive TRB clusters than healthy donors.

For this clonotype: The antigen is undetermined.

Tens of thousands of genome equivalents of blood DNA were amplified for TRB. One tube held mixed TRB-A and TRB-B primer pools for touch-down PCR. After re-calling the multiplex PCR reads, TCRdb lists one entry per CDR3 protein, DNA absent. The table counts 6,000 to 7,000 distinct CDR3 sequences; 15% to 20% lies in the top ten. The same data also went into a second study, on T cell repertoires in aging, cancer and after chemotherapy. That work states: Repeat sampling of healthy donors over several months to years showed clear clonal overlap. Loss of evenness, beyond lost richness, contributed to age-related TCR diversity decline in cancer patients.

Sequencing was performed on peripheral blood. The clonotype comes from a human donor in good health.

This CDR3 reads CASSISGDNSPLHF. The chain combines TRBV19 with TRBJ1-6; TCRdb calls TRBD1, which cannot be checked without DNA. Per germline, CDR1 LNHDA and CDR2 SQIVND (reference sequence). This CDR3 has 14 residues.